The 25 T cell receptor beta chains in this list originate from one sample, sequenced in a study of CD8 T cells in ankylosing spondylitis. TCRdb called the 5' RACE reads again in MiXCR, with one record for every CDR3 protein. The sample contains hundreds of thousands of distinct CDR3 sequences, approximately 7.6% of which appear only once. Input material: blood, either unsorted or a sorted T cell fraction (not recorded which). The receptors derive from a female donor with ankylosing spondylitis or in good health (not recorded which).

This clonotype has at least ten counts. V and J are TRBV2 and TRBJ2-2, with 11 bases identical to TRBD2. Germline CDR1 SNHLY, CDR2 FYNNEI. Losses at the gene ends were 7 bases for V and 1 base for J; bases not matched to a gene: 5. This CDR3 has 16 amino acids. CDR3 bases: TGTGCCAGCAAGGAGACTAGCGGGAAGAACACCGGGGAGCTGTTTTTT. Translated, it gives CASKETSGKNTGELFF.

CDR3 coding DNA: TGCGCCAGCAGCCCCTCCGGACAGGGTAGCTCCTACGAGCAGTACTTC. This encodes CASSPSGQGSSYEQYF. V is TRBV4-1 and J is TRBJ2-7, with 8 bases lining up with TRBD1. This CDR3 has 16 amino acids. Germline values: CDR1 MGHRA, CDR2 YSYEKL. V lost 4 bases and J lost 0; bases outside the gene matches: 8.

In this sample, this clonotype turned up once. A read error may be the cause here, since a much bigger clone is one base away. The chain employs TRBV4-3 and TRBJ2-3; D not resolved. CDR3 size: 13 residues. Germline V lookup: CDR1 LGHNA, CDR2 YSLEER. CDR3 nucleotide sequence: TGCGCCAGCAGCCAACAATCGGAAGATATGCAGTATTTT. This gives the protein CASSQQSEDMQYF.

This clonotype turned up a few times. The chain carries TRBV28 and TRBJ1-1; D remains ambiguous. The CDR3 totals 14 residues. The V gene lost 2 bases and the J gene lost 1 base, with 8 bases spanning the gap. Germline CDR1 is MDHEN and CDR2 is SYDVKM. The CDR3 nucleotides read TGTGCCAGCAGTTTAAGGCCGGGGAACACTGAAGCTTTCTTT. It codes for CASSLRPGNTEAFF.

This clonotype was observed a handful of times. This chain connects TRBV7-6 to TRBJ2-1; D might be TRBD2 (5 bases). This CDR3 comprises 16 residues. Germline V gene lookup returns CDR1 SGHVS and CDR2 FNYEAQ. With 7 bases removed from V and 0 bases from J, the gap between germline ends came to 16 bases. This chain's CDR3 is CASISGNHHSYNEQFF. Written as DNA, the CDR3 is TGTGCCAGCATCTCCGGGAATCACCACTCCTACAATGAGCAGTTCTTC.

This clonotype was detected a few times. The V call is TRBV7-9, the J call TRBJ2-1; 8 bases agree with TRBD2. V shed 5 bases, J shed 7 bases, and the junction held 7 bases outside the gene matches. The CDR3 consists of 14 residues. Germline V gene sequence: CDR1 SEHNR, CDR2 FQNEAQ (reference sequence). The CDR3 loop is CASSPRVAGNEQFF. CDR3 coding DNA: TGTGCCAGCAGCCCCCGAGTAGCGGGGAATGAGCAGTTCTTC.

On this clonotype itself: The junction shows a germline mismatch at one end, possibly a read error. The rearrangement joins TRBV20-1 to TRBJ2-5; 12 positions agree with TRBD2. The CDR3 loop spans 16 amino acids. CDR1 is DFQATT and CDR2 is SNEGSKA in the germline V gene (reference sequence). As DNA, the CDR3 is TGCTGTGCTAGCCTCGGACTAGCGGGGAATCAAGAGACCCAGTACTTC. It specifies CCASLGLAGNQETQYF.

This clonotype appeared a few times. This chain joins TRBV13 and TRBJ2-2; tentatively, D is TRBD2 (6 bases). Germline V gene lookup returns CDR1 PRHDT and CDR2 FYEKMQ (reference sequence). The CDR3 covers 15 residues. Trimming pared 5 bases from V and 1 base from J, leaving 11 bases between. In nucleotides, the CDR3 is TGTGCCAGCAGCCCCGTAGCGGAGAACACCGGGGAGCTGTTTTTT. Protein product: CASSPVAENTGELFF.

This clonotype was recorded at least ten times. This chain uses TRBV29-1 with TRBJ2-5; 8 bases match TRBD2. This CDR3 is built from 14 residues. Per germline, CDR1 SQVTM and CDR2 ANQGSEA. Trimming took 6 bases from V and 5 from J; bases not matched to a gene: 11. CDR3 sequence: CSVTGTSLGETQYF. Here the CDR3 DNA reads TGCAGCGTCACCGGGACTAGTTTAGGGGAGACCCAGTACTTC.

This clonotype was observed a few times. This chain connects TRBV24-1 to TRBJ2-1; TRBD1 matches at 7 bases. The V gene's germline CDR1 is KGHDR and CDR2 SFDVKD. CDR3 length: 16 residues. Trimming took 3 bases from V and 6 from J; bases not matched to a gene: 10. The CDR3, as DNA: TGTGCCACCAGTGATCCATCAGGGGGTCCTGGCAATGAGCAGTTCTTC. Translated, it gives CATSDPSGGPGNEQFF.

In its sample, this clonotype was seen many times. V usage is TRBV5-6 and J usage is TRBJ2-5; D not resolved. The germline V and J ends were trimmed by 4 bases and 0 bases, with 1 base remaining between them. CDR1 is SGHDT and CDR2 is YYEEEE in the germline V gene. The CDR3 contains 11 residues. DNA of the CDR3: TGTGCCAGCAGCCACCAAGAGACCCAGTACTTC. It specifies CASSHQETQYF.

The chain recombines TRBV5-1 with TRBJ2-3; D is unresolved. The CDR3 spans 16 residues. CDR1 SGHRS and CDR2 YFSETQ come from the germline V gene. Trimming took off 1 base at V and 0 bases at J, with 12 bases between the two ends. The CDR3: CASSLRRDSSTDTQYF. Written as DNA, the CDR3 is TGCGCCAGCAGCTTGAGACGAGACTCGAGCACAGATACGCAGTATTTT.

The J gene is TRBJ1-1, the V gene TRBV20-1; maybe TRBD1 (6 bases). This CDR3 region has 10 residues. Germline assignment: CDR1 DFQATT and CDR2 SNEGSKA (reference sequence). Between the trimmed V and J ends, which lost 5 bases and 8 bases, there was a span of 9 bases. CDR3 DNA sequence: TGCAGTGCTTCGGACAGAGAAGCTTTCTTT. This encodes CSASDREAFF.

At least ten counts were recorded for this clonotype. V and J are TRBV12-3 or TRBV12-4 and TRBJ1-1, with D unclear. This CDR3 has 15 residues. V lost 3 bases and J 6 bases, leaving 17 bases between the germline ends. The CDR3 sequence: CASSFHATVIAEAFF. The CDR3, as DNA: TGTGCCAGCAGTTTCCACGCAACAGTGATCGCTGAAGCTTTCTTT.

This clonotype appeared a few times. The rearrangement links TRBV4-2 to TRBJ1-1; possible D gene TRBD1, 5 bases. V shed 1 base and J shed 4 bases, with 16 bases lying between them. This CDR3 comprises 16 residues. CDR1 and CDR2 from the germline V gene are LGHNA and YNFKEQ. The CDR3 sequence is CASSQVRGTLGTEAFF. In DNA, the CDR3 is TGTGCCAGCAGCCAAGTACGGGGGACGTTGGGCACTGAAGCTTTCTTT.

This clonotype was detected ten times or more. This chain uses TRBV6-5 with TRBJ2-6; the D gene is possibly TRBD1 (5 bases). CDR3 length equals 15 residues. Trimming removed 3 bases from V and 0 bases from J, with 6 bases in between. Germline V gives CDR1 MNHEY, CDR2 SVGAGI. The CDR3 DNA is TGTGCCAGCAGTTATCAGGGCTCTGGGGCCAACGTCCTGACTTTC. This gives the protein CASSYQGSGANVLTF.

Many counts were recorded for this clonotype. This chain uses TRBV10-3 with TRBJ2-3; 15 bases align to TRBD2. J was trimmed by 3 bases and V by 4 bases; bases with no gene match: 5. The germline V gene encodes CDR1 ENHRY and CDR2 SYGVKD. The CDR3 covers 17 residues. DNA for the CDR3: TGTGCCATCAGTGTCCGTGGGACTAGCGGGAGGACAGATACGCAGTATTTT. Translation gives CAISVRGTSGRTDTQYF.

This clonotype was recorded at least ten times. The chain recombines TRBV10-2 with TRBJ2-7; D might be TRBD2 (6 bases). The length of the CDR3 is 16 residues. The V and J ends lost 1 base and 4 bases respectively, with 17 bases between them. CDR1 is WSHSY, CDR2 SAAADI, per germline. CDR3 sequence reads: CASSELGGEDLYEQYF. The CDR3 DNA sequence: TGCGCCAGCAGTGAGTTGGGGGGAGAAGACCTTTACGAGCAGTACTTC.

This clonotype was seen many times. The chain is built from TRBV6-5 and TRBJ2-3; maybe TRBD2 (6 bases). Germline CDR1 MNHEY, CDR2 SVGAGI. Trimming removed 8 bases at V and 2 bases at J, with 8 bases between. The CDR3 loop spans 12 amino acids. Here the CDR3 reads CASVDYTDTQYF. DNA for the CDR3: TGTGCCAGCGTGGACTACACAGATACGCAGTATTTT.

This clonotype was recorded at least ten times. The chain recombines TRBV7-2 with TRBJ2-1; D is perhaps TRBD2 (5 bases). This CDR3 contains 15 residues. Trimming took 1 base from V and 7 from J, leaving 14 bases between them. The germline gives CDR1 SGHTA, CDR2 FQGNSA. The CDR3 DNA reads TGTGCCAGCAGCTTAGGTAGCTCCCCGGGGAATGAGCAGTTCTTC. Translated: CASSLGSSPGNEQFF.

This clonotype is judged medium-sized (0.01 to 0.1%). Written as DNA, the CDR3 is TGCAGCGTTGATGGGGGGGCCTCCTCCACAGATACGCAGTATTTT. This gives the protein CSVDGGASSTDTQYF. V and J are TRBV29-1 and TRBJ2-3; D is perhaps TRBD2 (7 bases). Trimming removed 3 bases from V and 2 bases from J, with 15 bases in between. The germline V gene encodes CDR1 SQVTM and CDR2 ANQGSEA. The CDR3 consists of 15 residues.

This clonotype was observed many times. This sequence joins TRBV12-3 or TRBV12-4 and TRBJ1-4, with D hard to call. Deletions cut 3 bases from V and 8 bases from J, with 7 bases between. This CDR3 region has 12 residues. CDR3: CASSLRREKLFF. The CDR3 nucleotides are TGTGCCAGCAGTTTGAGGAGAGAAAAACTGTTTTTT.

A few counts support this clonotype. V and J are TRBV7-9 and TRBJ1-2, with 11 positions matching TRBD1. The germline V gene has CDR1 SEHNR and CDR2 FQNEAQ (reference sequence). The V segment lost 4 bases and the J segment 4 bases; nucleotides outside the gene matches: 11. The CDR3 totals 17 residues. CDR3 sequence reads: CASSSNRDRGWVYGYTF. In nucleotides, the CDR3 is TGTGCCAGCAGCTCGAACCGGGACAGGGGGTGGGTCTATGGCTACACCTTC. Complete variable domain (other parts from reference TRBV7-9 and TRBJ1-2): DTGVSQNPRHKITKRGQNVTFRCDPISEHNRLYWYRQTLGQGPEFLTYFQNEAQLEKSRLLSDRFSAERPKGSFSTLEIQRTEQGDSAMYLCASSSNRDRGWVYGYTFGSGTRLTVV.

This clonotype was picked up many times. This sequence joins TRBV29-1 and TRBJ2-3, with TRBD1 as a possible D gene (5 bases). CDR3 length: 14 amino acids. Trimming pared 4 bases from V and 5 bases from J, leaving 16 bases between. CDR1 is SQVTM, CDR2 ANQGSEA, per germline. CDR3 sequence (DNA): TGCAGCGTTGTAAGGCGAAGGGGCGAAGATACGCAGTATTTT. Translation gives CSVVRRRGEDTQYF.

Many counts were recorded for this clonotype. The chain couples TRBV12-3 or TRBV12-4 to TRBJ1-4; TRBD1 might be the D (5 bases). Trimming left V 3 bases short and J 14 bases short, with 16 bases between. CDR3 length: 13 amino acids. This CDR3 is CASSFQGTLWLFF. The DNA of the CDR3 is TGTGCCAGCAGTTTTCAGGGAACCCTTTGGCTGTTTTTT.